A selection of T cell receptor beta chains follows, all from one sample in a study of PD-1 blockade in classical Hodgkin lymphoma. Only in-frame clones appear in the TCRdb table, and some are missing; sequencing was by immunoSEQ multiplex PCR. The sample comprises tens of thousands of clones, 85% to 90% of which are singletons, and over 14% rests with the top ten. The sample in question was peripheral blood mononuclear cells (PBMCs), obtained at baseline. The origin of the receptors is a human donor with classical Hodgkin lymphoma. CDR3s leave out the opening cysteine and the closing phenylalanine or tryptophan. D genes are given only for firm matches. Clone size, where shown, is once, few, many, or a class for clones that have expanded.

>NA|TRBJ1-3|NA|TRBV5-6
ASSLAQGWGGNTIY
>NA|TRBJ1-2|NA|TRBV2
ASSAPAGAGYT
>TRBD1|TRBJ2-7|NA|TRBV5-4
ASSYQRDRSYEQY
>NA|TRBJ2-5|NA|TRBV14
ASSQGVLTETQY
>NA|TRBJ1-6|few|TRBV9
ASSVGNQGQAPLH
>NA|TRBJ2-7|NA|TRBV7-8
ASSLESIRDYEQY
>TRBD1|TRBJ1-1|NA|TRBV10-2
ASRTTVTGMNTEAF
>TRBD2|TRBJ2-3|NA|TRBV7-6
ASSLAAGGTTDTQY
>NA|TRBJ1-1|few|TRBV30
ACLKDRTDYTEAF
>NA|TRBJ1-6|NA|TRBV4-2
ASSQDSQVNYNSPLH
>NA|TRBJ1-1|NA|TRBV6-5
ASIRDHSTEAF
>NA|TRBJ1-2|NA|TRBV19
ASRENYGYT
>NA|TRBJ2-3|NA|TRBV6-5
ASSFRDSTDTQY
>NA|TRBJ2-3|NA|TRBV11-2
ASSLLQPTDTQY
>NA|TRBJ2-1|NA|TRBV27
ASRTDMARINEQF
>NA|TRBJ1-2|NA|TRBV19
ASRSRTVSYGYT
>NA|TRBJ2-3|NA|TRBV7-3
ASSLISSTDTQY
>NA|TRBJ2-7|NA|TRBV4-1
ASSQDRVYEQY
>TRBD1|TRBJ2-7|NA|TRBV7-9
ASSRQGKYEQY
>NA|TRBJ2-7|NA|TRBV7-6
ASSLDLGQSYEQY
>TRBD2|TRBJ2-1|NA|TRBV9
ASSVAGGVVDEQF
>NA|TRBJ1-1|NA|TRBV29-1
SVEDRKGGTEAF
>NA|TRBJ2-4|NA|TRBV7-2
ASSLGWVNIQY
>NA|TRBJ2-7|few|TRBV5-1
ASSLWGWGELPYEQY
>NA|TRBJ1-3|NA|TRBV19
ASNLDSGNTIY
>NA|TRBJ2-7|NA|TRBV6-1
ASSEALSYNYEQY
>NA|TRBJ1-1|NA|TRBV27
ASSLYGGPNTEAF
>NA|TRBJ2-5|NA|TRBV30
AWNLVQETQY
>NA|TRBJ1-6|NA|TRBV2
ASSFLGSSYNSPLH
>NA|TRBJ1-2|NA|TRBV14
ASSQHHIANYGYT
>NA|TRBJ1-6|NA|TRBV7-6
ASSLEREGVSPLH
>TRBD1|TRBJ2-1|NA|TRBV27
ASSLSGLTGNEQF
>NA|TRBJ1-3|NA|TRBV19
ASSIAGAGNTIY
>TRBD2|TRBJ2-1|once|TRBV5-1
ASSLVAGGPSSYNEQF
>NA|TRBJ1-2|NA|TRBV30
AWSEGRYNGYT
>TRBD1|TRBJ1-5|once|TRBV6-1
ASSEVWGQGVSNQPQH
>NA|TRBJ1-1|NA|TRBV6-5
ASSRFPGPNTEAF
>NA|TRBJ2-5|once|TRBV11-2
ASSLDRGLGLETQY
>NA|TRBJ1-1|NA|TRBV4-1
ASSQGTAEAF